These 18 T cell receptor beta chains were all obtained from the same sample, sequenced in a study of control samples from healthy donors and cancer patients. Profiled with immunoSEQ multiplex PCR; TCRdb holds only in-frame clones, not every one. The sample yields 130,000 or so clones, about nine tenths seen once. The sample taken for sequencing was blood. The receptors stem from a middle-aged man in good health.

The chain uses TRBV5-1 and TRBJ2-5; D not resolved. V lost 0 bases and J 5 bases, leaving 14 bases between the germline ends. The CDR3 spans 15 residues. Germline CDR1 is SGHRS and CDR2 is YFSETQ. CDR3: CASSLGPSAQETQYF. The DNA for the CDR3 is TGCGCCAGCAGCTTGGGACCTTCTGCTCAGGAGACCCAGTACTTC.

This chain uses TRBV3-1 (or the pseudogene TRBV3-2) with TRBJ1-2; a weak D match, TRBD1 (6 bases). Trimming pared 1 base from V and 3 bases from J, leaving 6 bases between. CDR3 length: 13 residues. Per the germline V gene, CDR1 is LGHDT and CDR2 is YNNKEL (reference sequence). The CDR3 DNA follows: TGTGCCAGCAGCCAAGGGACAGACTATGGCTACACCTTC. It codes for CASSQGTDYGYTF.

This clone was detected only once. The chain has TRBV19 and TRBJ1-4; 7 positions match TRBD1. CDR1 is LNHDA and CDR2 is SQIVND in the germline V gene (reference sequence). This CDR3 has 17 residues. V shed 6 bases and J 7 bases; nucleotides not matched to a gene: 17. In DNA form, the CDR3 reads TGTGCCAGTAGAAGACAGGGTCGGGGGGGGTCTAGTGAAAAACTGTTTTTT. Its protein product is CASRRQGRGGSSEKLFF.

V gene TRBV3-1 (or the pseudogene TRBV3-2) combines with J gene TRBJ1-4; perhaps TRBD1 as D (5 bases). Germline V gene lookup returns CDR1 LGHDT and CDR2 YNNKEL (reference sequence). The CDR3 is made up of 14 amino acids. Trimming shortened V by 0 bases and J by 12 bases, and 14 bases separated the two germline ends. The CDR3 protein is CASSQDGHPVQLFF. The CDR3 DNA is TGTGCCAGCAGCCAAGATGGACACCCGGTACAACTGTTTTTT.

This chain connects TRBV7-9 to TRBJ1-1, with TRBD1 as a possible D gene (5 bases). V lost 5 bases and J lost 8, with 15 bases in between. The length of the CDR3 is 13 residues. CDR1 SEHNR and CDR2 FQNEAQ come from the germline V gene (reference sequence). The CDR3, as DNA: TGTGCCAGCAGCGTCAATTCAGGGTACGAAGCTTTCTTT. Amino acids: CASSVNSGYEAFF.

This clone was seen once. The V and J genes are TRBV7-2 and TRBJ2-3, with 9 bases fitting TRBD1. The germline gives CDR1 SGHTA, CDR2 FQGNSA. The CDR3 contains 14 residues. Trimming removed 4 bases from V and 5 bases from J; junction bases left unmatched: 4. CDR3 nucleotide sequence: TGTGCCAGCAGCTCCGGACAGGGGCAAGATACGCAGTATTTT. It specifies CASSSGQGQDTQYF.

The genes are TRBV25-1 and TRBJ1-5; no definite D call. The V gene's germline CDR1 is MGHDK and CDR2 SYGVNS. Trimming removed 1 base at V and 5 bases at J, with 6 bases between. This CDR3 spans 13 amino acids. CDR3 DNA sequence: TGTGCCAGCAGTGAATCAAGGGATCAGCCCCAGCATTTT. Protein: CASSESRDQPQHF.

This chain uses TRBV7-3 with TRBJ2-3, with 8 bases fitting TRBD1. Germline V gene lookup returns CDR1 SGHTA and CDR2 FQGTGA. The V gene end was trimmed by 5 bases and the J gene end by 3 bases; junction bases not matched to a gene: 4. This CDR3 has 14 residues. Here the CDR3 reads CASSPRTGTDTQYF. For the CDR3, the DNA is TGTGCCAGCAGCCCCAGGACAGGGACAGATACGCAGTATTTT.

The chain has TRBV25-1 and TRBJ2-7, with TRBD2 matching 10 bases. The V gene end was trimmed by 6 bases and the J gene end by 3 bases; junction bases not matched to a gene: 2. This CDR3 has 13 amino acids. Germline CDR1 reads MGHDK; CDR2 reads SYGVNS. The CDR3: CASRGLALYEQYF. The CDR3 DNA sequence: TGTGCCAGCAGGGGACTAGCGCTCTACGAGCAGTACTTC.

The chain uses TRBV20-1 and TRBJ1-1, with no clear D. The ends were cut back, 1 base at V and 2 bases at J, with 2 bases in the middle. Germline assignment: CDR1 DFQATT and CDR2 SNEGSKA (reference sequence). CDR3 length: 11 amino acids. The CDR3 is CSARVNTEAFF. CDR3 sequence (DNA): TGCAGTGCTAGAGTTAACACTGAAGCTTTCTTT.

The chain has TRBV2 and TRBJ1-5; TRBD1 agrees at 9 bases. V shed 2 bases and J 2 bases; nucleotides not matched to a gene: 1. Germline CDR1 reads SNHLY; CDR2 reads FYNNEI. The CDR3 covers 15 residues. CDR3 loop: CASSERTGGNQPQHF. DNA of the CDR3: TGTGCCAGCAGTGAAAGGACAGGGGGCAATCAGCCCCAGCATTTT. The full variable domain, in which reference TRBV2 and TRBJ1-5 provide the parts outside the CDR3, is EPEVTQTPSHQVTQMGQEVILRCVPISNHLYFYWYRQILGQKVEFLVSFYNNEISEKSEIFDDQFSVERPDGSNFTLKIRSTKLEDSAMYFCASSERTGGNQPQHFGDGTRLSIL.

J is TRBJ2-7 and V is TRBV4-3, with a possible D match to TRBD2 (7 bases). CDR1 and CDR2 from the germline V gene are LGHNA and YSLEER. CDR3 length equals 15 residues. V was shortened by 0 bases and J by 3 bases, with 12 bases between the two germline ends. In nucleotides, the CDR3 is TGCGCCAGCAGCCAAGAGGGGGGGCTGGTCTACGAGCAGTACTTC. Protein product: CASSQEGGLVYEQYF.

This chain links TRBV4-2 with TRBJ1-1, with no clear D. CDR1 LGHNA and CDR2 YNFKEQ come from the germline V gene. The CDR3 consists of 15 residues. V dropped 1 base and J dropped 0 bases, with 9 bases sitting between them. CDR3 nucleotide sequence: TGTGCCAGCAGCCAAGTGGTCCGATTGAACACTGAAGCTTTCTTT. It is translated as CASSQVVRLNTEAFF.

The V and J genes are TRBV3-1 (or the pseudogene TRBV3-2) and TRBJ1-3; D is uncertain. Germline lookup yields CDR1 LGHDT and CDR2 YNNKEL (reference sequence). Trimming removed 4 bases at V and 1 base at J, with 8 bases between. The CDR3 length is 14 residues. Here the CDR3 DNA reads TGTGCCAGCAGCCCAATACGATCTGGAAACACCATATATTTT. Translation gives CASSPIRSGNTIYF.

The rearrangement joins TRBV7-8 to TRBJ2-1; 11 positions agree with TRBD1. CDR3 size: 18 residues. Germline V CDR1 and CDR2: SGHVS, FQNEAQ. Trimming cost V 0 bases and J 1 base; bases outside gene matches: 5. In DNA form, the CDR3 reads TGTGCCAGCAGCTTAGCGGGGACAGGGGGTTGGTCCTACAATGAGCAGTTCTTC. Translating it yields CASSLAGTGGWSYNEQFF.

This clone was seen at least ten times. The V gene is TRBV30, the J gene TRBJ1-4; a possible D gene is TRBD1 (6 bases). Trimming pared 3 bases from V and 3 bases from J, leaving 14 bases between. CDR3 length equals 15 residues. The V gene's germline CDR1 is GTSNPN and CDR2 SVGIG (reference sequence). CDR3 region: CAWRVWGAANEKLFF. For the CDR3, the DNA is TGTGCCTGGAGGGTTTGGGGGGCCGCTAATGAAAAACTGTTTTTT.

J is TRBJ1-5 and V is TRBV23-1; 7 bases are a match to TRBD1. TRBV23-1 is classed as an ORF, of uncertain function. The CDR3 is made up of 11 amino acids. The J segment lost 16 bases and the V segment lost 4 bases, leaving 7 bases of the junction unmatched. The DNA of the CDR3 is TGCGCCAGCAGTCTTAACAGGGGAAGTCATTTT. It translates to CASSLNRGSHF.

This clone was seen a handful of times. CDR3 in amino acids: CASSPGREPTDTQYF. CDR3 coding DNA: TGTGCCAGCAGCCCAGGACGGGAACCCACAGATACGCAGTATTTT. J is TRBJ2-3 and V is TRBV6-5; perhaps TRBD2 as D (5 bases). The CDR3 has 15 residues. Germline values: CDR1 MNHEY, CDR2 SVGAGI. Deletions cut 6 bases from V and 2 bases from J, with 15 bases between.